This T cell receptor (beta chain) was sequenced for a study of T cells after yellow fever vaccination (dated by TCRdb to between 2018 and 2020). About the full investigation: The SMART-Seq v4 Ultra Low Input RNA kit was used to prepare libraries from fractions with low cell numbers. Bulk TCR alpha and beta repertoires were sequenced longitudinally to track T-cell clones before and after primary and booster YFV17D yellow fever vaccination. Two healthy male donors made up the cohort, one aged 18 to 29 years and the other aged 30 to 40 years. Blood was collected at multiple timepoints before and after primary and secondary immunization, and bulk PBMC replicates and cell subsets were isolated.

Sequencing took place on an Illumina NovaSeq 6000. Synthesis of TCR cDNA relied on 5'RACE template switching, a step that introduced a universal primer site along with unique molecular identifiers. Priming for cDNA synthesis came from both the TCR alpha and TCR beta constant segments. Library amplification involved two PCR steps, and the second step added sample barcodes and sequencing adapters. Sequencing of libraries was done on Illumina HiSeq 2500 (2x100 bp) or NovaSeq (2x150 bp). The study's processing was this. MIGEC was used to demultiplex reads and collapse the reads into UMI consensus sequences, and MiXCR was used for V(D)J alignment. Vaccine-responding clonotypes were identified with edgeR using replicate PBMC samples, with FDR below 0.01 and a log2 fold change above 5 up to day 15 being required. Each bulk clonotype was labeled CD4 or CD8 based on which sequenced repertoire, CD4 or CD8, contained the clonotype at higher abundance. TCRdb reran the public reads through fastp at Q25 and MiXCR, keeping productive beta chains. Rows with one shared CDR3 protein collapse into an entry with the most common genes and DNA. TCRdb's processing, not the authors' own work, is the source of the V and J calls. Present in this sample are 400,000 to 450,000 distinct CDR3 sequences, roughly 20% of which were seen just once. 18% of the sample lies in the top ten.

Taken from cysteine to phenylalanine, the CDR3 has 14 residues. The CDR3 DNA has 42 bases and is translated from base 1. V is shortened by 2 bases, J by 2 bases, and the region joining them spans 8 bases. The germline V gene encodes CDR1 MNHEY and CDR2 SVGAGI. Points on this clonotype: This receptor's antigen is unknown. Per-base quality was not reported, and no clone a single base away is much larger than it.

What the authors observed across the whole study: The secondary T-cell response was found to be weaker but faster than the primary response, with a peak reached on day 5 rather than on day 15. Most clones expanded after primary vaccination (96% of CD4 and 88% of CD8) were re-detected after the booster, suggesting that broad memory maintenance occurred. Because only a couple of donors were included in the study, the extent to which the findings can be generalized is limited. Because abundant contaminating clonotypes from the bulk population could be contained in FACS-sorted repertoires, computational filtering was required. A small share of clonotypes was detected in both CD4 and CD8 compartments, with the overlap likely arising from convergent recombination.

In the paper's terms, the treatment or condition label means: live attenuated yellow fever vaccine strain. At every blood-draw timepoint, two biological replicates of bulk PBMCs were collected. PBMCs were isolated from peripheral blood using a standard Ficoll-Paque protocol. RNA was extracted with TriZol from bulk PBMCs, CD4 and CD8 fractions, and dextramer-positive and dextramer-negative fractions. The receptor's source is a young man who received the YFV17D yellow fever vaccine. The rearrangement joined TRBV6-5 to TRBJ2-3, with the D gene call left open. The sequencing used PBMCs, collected before the yellow fever booster vaccination. The CDR3 has the sequence CASSYAKSTDTQYF. DNA sequence: TGTGCCAGCAGTTACGCCAAATCCACAGATACGCAGTATTTT.